Below are 27 T cell receptor beta chains sequenced from a single sample in a study of post-analysis software for immune sequencing data (dated by TCRdb to the mid-2010s). General study outcomes and caveats: Roughly 5 TRBV segments, including TRBV5-6, TRBV5-1 and TRBV20-1, were significantly more frequent in patients than controls.

The library came from PCR. TCRdb records Illumina HiSeq 2500 as the sequencer. To reduce PCR and sequencing biases, unique molecular identifiers were incorporated into the TCR beta cDNA libraries. The public reads were quality trimmed at Q25 with fastp and then assembled into clones with MiXCR by TCRdb, keeping productive beta chains. Each record represents a unique CDR3 protein, reported with the most common genes and DNA among its rows. For this sample there are hundreds of thousands of distinct CDR3 sequences; less than 35% appear just once. The ten largest account for under 0.7% of the sample. Their recognized antigens are unknown. The sequenced material came from blood. The receptors stem from a girl between 10 and 17 years old with multiple sclerosis.

This clonotype was seen at least ten times. The chain combines TRBV7-9 with TRBJ2-3; D gene unclear. The CDR3 runs to 12 residues. Trimming left V 6 bases short and J 5 bases short, with 9 bases between. Looked up from germline, CDR1 is SEHNR and CDR2 is FQNEAQ (reference sequence). The CDR3 nucleotides are TGTGCCAGCAGTTTACCCGGAGATACGCAGTATTTT. It yields the protein CASSLPGDTQYF.

V is TRBV7-2 and J is TRBJ2-2; D ambiguous. Germline CDR1 reads SGHTA; CDR2 reads FQGNSA. Trimming cost V 1 base and J 6 bases, with 9 bases left between them. This CDR3 has 14 residues. CDR3 sequence: CASSLGRVPGELFF. The CDR3 nucleotides read TGTGCCAGCAGCTTAGGGCGCGTCCCCGGGGAGCTGTTTTTT. The full variable domain, in which reference TRBV7-2 and TRBJ2-2 provide the parts outside the CDR3, is GAGVSQSPSNKVTEKGKDVELRCDPISGHTALYWYRQSLGQGLEFLIYFQGNSAPDKSGLPSDRFSAERTGGSVSTLTIQRTQQEDSAVYLCASSLGRVPGELFFGEGSRLTVL.

On this clonotype: The germline gene is not matched at one end of the junction; a read error may be the cause. V is TRBV3-1 and J is TRBJ1-2; possible D gene TRBD1, 6 bases. From germline, CDR1 is LGHDT and CDR2 YNNKEL (reference sequence). The CDR3 has 13 amino acids. The CDR3 loop reads CAGSQGGCIGYTF. The CDR3 DNA reads as TGTGCCGGCAGCCAAGGGGGGTGCATCGGCTACACCTTC.

This sequence joins TRBV7-9 and TRBJ1-6, with D maybe TRBD1 (6 bases). The V end lost 1 base, the J end lost 7 bases, and 11 bases lay between the germline ends. Germline V CDR1 and CDR2: SEHNR, FQNEAQ (reference sequence). The CDR3 consists of 15 residues. For the CDR3, the DNA is TGTGCCAGCAGCTTAGACGGCAGGGGAAATTCACCCCTCCACTTT. It specifies CASSLDGRGNSPLHF.

This clonotype came up a few times. This chain uses TRBV10-3 with TRBJ2-3; D is perhaps TRBD1 or TRBD2 (5 bases each). The CDR3 consists of 13 residues. V lost 6 bases and J lost 6, with 13 bases in between. The germline V gene has CDR1 ENHRY and CDR2 SYGVKD. CDR3 sequence reads: CAIRPEGTDTQYF. The CDR3 bases are TGTGCCATCAGGCCTGAAGGGACGGATACGCAGTATTTT.

The chain uses TRBV18 and TRBJ1-1; no clear D. Trimming left V 1 base short and J 3 bases short, with 15 bases between. CDR1 and CDR2 (germline): KGHSH, LQKENI. The CDR3 length is 16 residues. In nucleotides, the CDR3 is TGTGCCAGCTCACCACAGGGCTTCCCTGGGGACACTGAAGCTTTCTTT. Protein sequence: CASSPQGFPGDTEAFF.

CDR3 sequence (DNA): TGTGCCAGCAGCTCCGCCTACGGAGGAAGCGGAAACCAAGAGACCCAGTACTTC. Its translation is CASSSAYGGSGNQETQYF. The chain carries TRBV5-5 and TRBJ2-5; tentatively, D is TRBD2 (5 bases). V dropped 3 bases and J dropped 0 bases, with 21 bases sitting between them. CDR1 and CDR2 from the germline V gene are SGHKS and YYEKEE (reference sequence). The CDR3 loop spans 18 amino acids.

This clonotype has just a few counts. The J gene is TRBJ1-6, the V gene TRBV7-2, with no clear D. The CDR3 covers 14 residues. With 1 base removed from V and 9 bases from J, the gap between germline ends came to 10 bases. CDR1 is SGHTA and CDR2 is FQGNSA in the germline V gene. CDR3 sequence (DNA): TGTGCCAGCAGCTTAGGCAGTGAAGGTTCACCCCTCCACTTT. Protein sequence: CASSLGSEGSPLHF.

The chain is built from TRBV5-1 and TRBJ1-4; tentatively, D is TRBD1 (6 bases). Germline CDR1 is SGHRS and CDR2 is YFSETQ. The CDR3 spans 14 residues. V dropped 3 bases and J dropped 3 bases, with 9 bases sitting between them. The CDR3 DNA follows: TGCGCCAGCAGCTCGGACAGCGCTAATGAAAAACTGTTTTTT. This encodes CASSSDSANEKLFF.

The CDR3 region is CSVGGASSSGANVLTF. The CDR3, as DNA: TGCAGCGTTGGAGGGGCCTCAAGCTCTGGGGCCAACGTCCTGACTTTC. The J gene is TRBJ2-6, the V gene TRBV29-1; either TRBD1 or TRBD2 may supply D (5 bases each). V lost 4 bases, J lost 0 bases, and 13 bases lay in between. This CDR3 region has 16 residues. Germline-derived CDR1 and CDR2 are SQVTM and ANQGSEA. Complete variable domain (other parts from reference TRBV29-1 and TRBJ2-6): SAVISQKPSRDICQRGTSLTIQCQVDSQVTMMFWYRQQPGQSLTLIATANQGSEATYESGFVIDKFPISRPNLTFSTLTVSNMSPEDSSIYLCSVGGASSSGANVLTFGAGSRLTVL.

This chain connects TRBV5-6 to TRBJ1-2; 8 nucleotides line up with TRBD1. CDR3 length: 14 residues. Germline CDR1 SGHDT, CDR2 YYEEEE. J was trimmed by 1 base and V by 5 bases; bases with no gene match: 4. The CDR3 nucleotides read TGTGCCAGCAGTCCGGACAGGGATAACTATGGCTACACCTTC. Translation: CASSPDRDNYGYTF. Full variable domain (missing parts from reference TRBV5-6 and TRBJ1-2): DAGVTQSPTHLIKTRGQQVTLRCSPKSGHDTVSWYQQALGQGPQFIFQYYEEEERQRGNFPDRFSGHQFPNYSSELNVNALLLGDSALYLCASSPDRDNYGYTFGSGTRLTVV.

The V and J genes are TRBV6-5 and TRBJ2-1, with 8 bases matching TRBD2. Germline-derived CDR1 and CDR2 are MNHEY and SVGAGI. The V gene end was trimmed by 8 bases and the J gene end by 4 bases; junction bases not matched to a gene: 13. The CDR3 is 16 residues long. The CDR3 loop reads CASRKTSGNLYNEQFF. The CDR3 DNA is TGTGCCAGCCGAAAAACTAGCGGAAACTTATACAATGAGCAGTTCTTC.

This clonotype was seen a few times. This chain joins TRBV2 and TRBJ2-3, with 11 bases aligning to TRBD2. V dropped 6 bases and J dropped 1; count of bases not matched to a gene: 6. The germline gives CDR1 SNHLY, CDR2 FYNNEI. This CDR3 comprises 16 residues. CDR3 nucleotides: TGTGCCAGCAGGGTACTAGCGGGAGTTGGCACAGATACGCAGTATTTT. The encoded protein is CASRVLAGVGTDTQYF.

This clonotype was found a few times. The chain recombines TRBV7-2 with TRBJ2-3; TRBD2 agrees at 8 bases. The CDR3 runs to 16 residues. Unmatched junction bases numbered 7, after V lost 0 bases and J lost 5 bases. CDR1 is SGHTA, CDR2 FQGNSA, per germline. The CDR3 DNA is TGTGCCAGCAGCTTAGCGCCCAGCGGGAGAAGAGATACGCAGTATTTT. It encodes CASSLAPSGRRDTQYF.

This clonotype was seen a handful of times. This chain links TRBV27 with TRBJ2-1; 10 bases fit TRBD1. Unmatched junction bases numbered 9, after V lost 6 bases and J lost 4 bases. This CDR3 is 16 amino acids long. Germline lookup yields CDR1 MNHEY and CDR2 SMNVEV (reference sequence). CDR3 sequence: CASRDPGQGIYNEQFF. Written as DNA, the CDR3 is TGTGCCAGCAGAGATCCGGGACAGGGGATATACAATGAGCAGTTCTTC.

About this clonotype itself: One junction end disagrees with the germline gene, perhaps due to a read error. The genes are TRBV5-5 and TRBJ1-6; 8 nucleotides agree with TRBD1. This CDR3 is built from 14 residues. Germline assignment: CDR1 SGHKS and CDR2 YYEKEE (reference sequence). CDR3 amino acids: CANSRTGLNSPLHF. In nucleotides, the CDR3 is TGTGCCAACAGCCGGACAGGGCTTAATTCACCCCTCCACTTT.

In its sample, this clonotype was seen a few times. The gene calls are TRBV20-1 and TRBJ1-2, with no clear D. Between the trimmed V and J ends, which lost 1 base and 2 bases, there was a span of 11 bases. Germline-derived CDR1 and CDR2 are DFQATT and SNEGSKA (reference sequence). This CDR3 is built from 14 residues. CDR3 DNA sequence: TGCAGTGCTAGAGCACGGGCCTCGAACTATGGCTACACCTTC. This encodes CSARARASNYGYTF.

This clonotype was counted many times. The chain carries TRBV7-2 and TRBJ2-3, with 10 bases matching TRBD2. Trimming at V came to 0 bases and at J to 3 bases, leaving 0 bases not matched to a gene. The CDR3 has 15 residues. Germline V lookup: CDR1 SGHTA, CDR2 FQGNSA. This chain's CDR3 is CASSLASGRTDTQYF. DNA for the CDR3: TGTGCCAGCAGCTTAGCTAGCGGGAGGACAGATACGCAGTATTTT.

As regards this clonotype: One junction end does not reproduce the germline sequence, and a read error may be involved. The chain has TRBV2 and TRBJ2-3, with TRBD1 as a possible D gene (8 bases). The CDR3 loop spans 14 amino acids. Germline assignment: CDR1 SNHLY and CDR2 FYNNEI. CDR3 in amino acids: CATQSGGAGDAQYF. Written as DNA, the CDR3 is TGTGCCACACAGTCAGGGGGCGCGGGAGATGCGCAGTATTTT.

The chain links TRBV24-1 to TRBJ2-5; 8 nucleotides match TRBD1. Per germline, CDR1 KGHDR and CDR2 SFDVKD. Trimming took 5 bases from V and 5 from J; bases not matched to a gene: 6. CDR3 length equals 14 residues. CDR3 sequence: CATSVTGAGETQYF. CDR3 nucleotides: TGTGCCACCAGTGTGACAGGGGCCGGTGAGACCCAGTACTTC.

This sequence joins TRBV10-3 and TRBJ2-5; D could derive from TRBD1 or TRBD2 (6 bases each). V was shortened by 6 bases and J by 5 bases, with 19 bases between the two germline ends. CDR1 and CDR2 from the germline V gene are ENHRY and SYGVKD. There are 15 residues in the CDR3. Here the CDR3 reads CAISRGLKRGETQYF. Written as DNA, the CDR3 is TGTGCCATCAGCCGGGGGCTCAAACGGGGGGAGACCCAGTACTTC.

This clonotype has just a few counts. V usage is TRBV28 and J usage is TRBJ2-7; 8 bases are shared with TRBD2. CDR3 size: 16 residues. Germline CDR1 and CDR2: MDHEN and SYDVKM. The ends lost 7 bases at V and 0 bases at J; junction bases unmatched: 11. This CDR3 reads CASIPTGAGGSYEQYF. CDR3 bases: TGTGCCAGCATTCCCACGGGCGCGGGAGGCTCCTACGAGCAGTACTTC.

This chain joins TRBV4-3 and TRBJ2-3; maybe TRBD1 (6 bases). Germline values: CDR1 LGHNA, CDR2 YSLEER. The length of the CDR3 is 14 residues. The germline V and J ends were trimmed by 3 bases and 8 bases, with 15 bases remaining between them. CDR3 DNA sequence: TGCGCCAGCAGCCAGGAATTGGGACACGGTACGCAGTATTTT. This gives the protein CASSQELGHGTQYF.

The CDR3 DNA is TGTGCCAGCACCAGAAGTTCGGGGTCAGGAAACACCATATATTTT. Encoded protein: CASTRSSGSGNTIYF. The chain is built from TRBV7-2 and TRBJ1-3; D is unresolved. With 7 bases removed from V and 4 bases from J, the gap between germline ends came to 17 bases. The CDR3 is 15 residues long. Germline V gene lookup returns CDR1 SGHTA and CDR2 FQGNSA.

This clonotype appeared many times. The chain employs TRBV29-1 and TRBJ2-5; the match to TRBD1 covers 7 bases. Trimming at V came to 6 bases and at J to 5 bases, leaving 9 bases not matched to a gene. The CDR3 contains 13 residues. Germline V gives CDR1 SQVTM, CDR2 ANQGSEA. This CDR3 is CSVKQGTRETQYF. The CDR3 DNA reads TGCAGCGTCAAACAGGGGACCCGGGAGACCCAGTACTTC.

Concerning this clonotype: This may be a read error, as it is one base from a much larger clone. The chain joins TRBV4-3 to TRBJ1-2; 8 positions agree with TRBD1. Germline values: CDR1 LGHNA, CDR2 YSLEER. The CDR3 is 15 residues long. The CDR3 DNA follows: TGCGCCAGCGGCCAAGAAAACACAGGGGGACATGGCTACACCTTC. Residues: CASGQENTGGHGYTF.

The chain is built from TRBV20-1 and TRBJ2-7, with 9 bases matching TRBD2. In germline, CDR1 is DFQATT, CDR2 SNEGSKA (reference sequence). Trimming took 3 bases from V and 3 from J; bases not matched to a gene: 9. The CDR3 totals 15 residues. The CDR3 DNA reads as TGCAGTGCTAGGGCCGGGACTAGCCTTCTCTACGAGCAGTACTTC. Amino acids: CSARAGTSLLYEQYF.